This T cell receptor beta chain was recorded in a study of T cell responses to AZD1222 COVID-19 vaccine. Study conclusions and caveats: Possibly, clonal diversity was underestimated; donors were largely white British and included more females. Targeting of unmutated variant regions was reportedly seen in nearly half of spike-specific TCRs. Recipients of AZD1222 seropositive at baseline numbered only 5 or 6. Repertoire sampling occurred only after the peak T cell response.

Libraries were prepared by immunoSEQ multiplex PCR; TCRdb keeps only in-frame clonotypes and omits some of them. The table records more than 90,000 clones, more than 70% of them present only once. CDR3 length: 14 amino acids. Unmatched junction bases numbered 5, after V lost 6 bases and J lost 6 bases. The germline gives CDR1 MNHEY, CDR2 SVGAGI. The sample holds one count of this clone. Its antigen is as yet unknown. The V and J genes are TRBV6-5 and TRBJ1-4, with TRBD1 identical over 9 bases. The starting material was peripheral blood, obtained 28 days after the second AZD1222 dose. This sequence was found in an adult who received the AZD1222 COVID-19 vaccine. The chain's CDR3 is CASSRQGVDEKLFF. Here the CDR3 DNA reads TGTGCCAGCAGCAGACAGGGGGTGGATGAAAAACTGTTTTTT.